This T cell receptor (beta chain) was captured in a study of blood T cell repertoires in COVID-19. Germline CDR1 and CDR2: KGHSH and LQKENI. V shed 6 bases, J shed 7 bases, and the junction held 5 bases outside the gene matches. This CDR3 has 15 amino acids. Original analysis: Researchers report that nucleated cell counts were estimated from reference gene primer amplification. Profiling relied on immunoSEQ multiplex PCR, and the TCRdb table lists in-frame clones only, not all of them. That table gives V, J and clone size, and the DNA gave D and trimming. Among approximately 160,000 clones listed, 84% were seen once.

The source of this sequence is a man aged 18 to 30 with active or convalescent COVID-19. The chain links TRBV18 to TRBJ1-6, with 11 bases matching TRBD1. The sequencing sample was made of peripheral blood. The DNA of the CDR3 is TGTGCCAGCTCGCTGGGACAGGGGGGAAATTCACCCCTCCACTTT. This codes for CASSLGQGGNSPLHF.